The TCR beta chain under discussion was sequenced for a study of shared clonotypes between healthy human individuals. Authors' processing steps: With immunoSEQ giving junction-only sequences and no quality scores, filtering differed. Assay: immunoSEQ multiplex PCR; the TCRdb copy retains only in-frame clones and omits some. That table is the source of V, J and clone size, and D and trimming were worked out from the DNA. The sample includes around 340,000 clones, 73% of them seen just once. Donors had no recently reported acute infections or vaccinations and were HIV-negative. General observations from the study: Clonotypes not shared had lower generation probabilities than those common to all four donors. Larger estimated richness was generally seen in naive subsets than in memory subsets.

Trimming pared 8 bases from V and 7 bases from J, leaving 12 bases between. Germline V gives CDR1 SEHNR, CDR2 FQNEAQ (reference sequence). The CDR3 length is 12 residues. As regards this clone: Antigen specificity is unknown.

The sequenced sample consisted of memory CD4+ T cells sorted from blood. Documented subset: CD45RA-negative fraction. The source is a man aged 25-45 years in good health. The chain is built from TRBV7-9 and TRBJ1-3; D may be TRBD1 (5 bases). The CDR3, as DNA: TGTGCCAGCGCCTCCGAGGGGAACACCATATATTTT. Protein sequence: CASASEGNTIYF.